This T cell receptor beta chain emerged from a study of T-cell memory formation after mild COVID-19. As to this clonotype: The antigen is undetermined.

V lost 3 bases, J lost 0 bases, and 14 bases lay in between. The CDR3 spans 16 residues. TCRdb passed the 5' RACE reads through MiXCR, listing each CDR3 protein once. This table holds about 260,000 distinct CDR3 sequences, 8% to 10% found once. Study-level results: Memory from before infection featured some responding clones, which suggests cross-reactive memory joined. CD4/CD8 balance characterized clones contracting day 15 to 85, and CD4+ skew characterized later expanders.

This clonotype originated in a man aged 18-30 years who had mild COVID-19 (a few samples of this study predate the infection). Cell type and time point are not known. Sequenced sample: PBMCs or a T cell subset sorted from them (not recorded which). The chain couples TRBV12-3 or TRBV12-4 to TRBJ2-5; possibly TRBD1 or TRBD2 for D (6 bases each). The CDR3, as DNA: TGTGCCAGCAGTTTGTATCGGGGGCAGTACCAAGAGACCCAGTACTTC. Amino acid sequence: CASSLYRGQYQETQYF.